This is a list of T cell receptor beta chains from one sample in a study of OX40 agonist ivuxolimab in advanced cancers. Assay used: immunoSEQ multiplex PCR; TCRdb lists only in-frame clones, some missing. The table includes over 50,000 clones, approximately 80% detected once. The sample was CD4+ or CD8+ T cells sorted from blood, taken in a trial of the OX40 agonist ivuxolimab. Source of these receptors: an adult with an advanced solid tumor such as melanoma, head and neck, liver or kidney cancer. The CDR3 runs from the conserved cysteine through the conserved F or W. A D gene is named only where the DNA matches it firmly. The listing skips clone size in some rows; elsewhere it reads once, few, many or a size class.

TRBV2,TRBJ1-3,-,-,CASSESGRLFSGNTIYF,TGTGCCAGCAGTGAATCCGGGAGACTCTTCTCTGGAAACACCATATATTTT
TRBV6-1,TRBJ1-2,-,-,CASSPGWDYGYTF,TGTGCCAGCAGCCCCGGGTGGGACTATGGCTACACCTTC
TRBV25-1,TRBJ1-1,TRBD1,-,CASSEMEGAGNTEAFF,TGTGCCAGCAGTGAAATGGAGGGGGCCGGGAACACTGAAGCTTTCTTT
TRBV7-6,TRBJ2-2,TRBD2,-,CASSSLAGGGTTTGELFF,TGTGCCAGCAGCTCCCTAGCGGGGGGCGGGACGACCACCGGGGAGCTGTTTTTT
TRBV6-1,TRBJ2-5,-,-,CASTRGSWIETQYF,TGTGCCAGCACGAGAGGATCCTGGATAGAGACCCAGTACTTC
TRBV11-1,TRBJ2-5,-,-,CASSLELPETQYF,TGTGCCAGCAGCTTAGAACTGCCCGAGACCCAGTACTTC
TRBV19,TRBJ2-7,TRBD1,-,CASSSGGYEQYF,TGTGCCAGTAGTTCAGGGGGATACGAGCAGTACTTC
TRBV11-2,TRBJ1-1,-,-,CASSFGAGDTEAFF,TGTGCCAGCAGCTTCGGGGCCGGGGACACTGAAGCTTTCTTT
TRBV6-5,TRBJ2-7,-,-,CASSLLVQGEQYF,TGTGCCAGCAGTTTGTTGGTTCAGGGGGAGCAGTACTTC
TRBV29-1,TRBJ1-1,-,many,CSGSNGRAEAFF,TGCAGCGGCTCCAATGGGAGAGCTGAAGCTTTCTTT
TRBV2,TRBJ1-6,TRBD1,-,CASRRGQVPNSPLHF,TGTGCCAGCAGGCGGGGACAGGTTCCGAATTCACCCCTCCACTTT
TRBV29-1,TRBJ1-2,TRBD1,-,CSVGGQGAGYGYTF,TGCAGCGTTGGAGGACAGGGGGCAGGTTATGGCTACACCTTC
TRBV15,TRBJ1-2,-,-,CATSRNTDRVSYTF,TGTGCCACCAGCAGAAACACGGACCGGGTCTCCTACACCTTC
TRBV5-1,TRBJ2-6,-,few,CASSLASSGANVLTF,TGCGCCAGCAGCTTGGCGAGCTCTGGGGCCAACGTCCTGACTTTC
TRBV18,TRBJ1-2,-,-,CASSPGYGYTF,TGTGCCAGCTCACCAGGCTATGGCTACACCTTC
TRBV6-5,TRBJ2-6,-,-,CASSSYSSGANVLTF,TGTGCCAGCAGTTCCTATTCATCTGGGGCCAACGTCCTGACTTTC
TRBV5-4,TRBJ2-1,-,-,CASSSPVGSYNEQFF,TGTGCCAGCAGCTCGCCGGTGGGCTCCTACAATGAGCAGTTCTTC
TRBV6-6,TRBJ1-1,-,-,CASESGAEAFF,TGTGCCAGCGAATCCGGCGCTGAAGCTTTCTTT
TRBV2,TRBJ1-5,-,-,CASREGVSNQPQHF,TGTGCCAGCAGGGAGGGGGTTAGCAATCAGCCCCAGCATTTT
TRBV6-5,TRBJ1-3,-,-,CASRPAGSGNTIYF,TGTGCCAGCAGACCCGCCGGCTCTGGAAACACCATATATTTT
TRBV10-3,TRBJ1-4,-,-,CAIKAATNEKLFF,TGTGCCATCAAAGCAGCAACTAATGAAAAACTGTTTTTT
TRBV7-8,TRBJ1-4,-,-,CASSLVGRTEKLFF,TGTGCCAGCAGCTTAGTTGGCCGAACTGAAAAACTGTTTTTT
TRBV6-4,TRBJ1-2,-,many,CASSDSEGSAICYTF,TGTGCCAGCAGTGACTCGGAGGGATCGGCTATTTGCTACACCTTC
TRBV7-6,TRBJ2-7,TRBD2,few,CASSLALGGEQYF,TGTGCCAGCAGCTTAGCTTTGGGGGGGGAGCAGTACTTC
TRBV5-6,TRBJ2-7,-,-,CASSPAGASNYEQYF,TGTGCCAGCAGCCCCGCCGGGGCTTCGAACTACGAGCAGTACTTC
TRBV18,TRBJ2-2,TRBD2,-,CASSPGLAGDTGELFF,TGTGCCAGCTCACCCGGACTAGCTGGGGACACCGGGGAGCTGTTTTTT
TRBV5-4,TRBJ2-2,-,-,CASSLGHNTGELFF,TGTGCCAGCAGCTTGGGACACAACACCGGGGAGCTGTTTTTT
TRBV12-5,TRBJ2-2,TRBD1,medium-sized,CASEKTGVSGELFF,TGTGCTAGTGAGAAGACAGGGGTTTCCGGGGAGCTGTTTTTT
TRBV7-8,TRBJ2-6,-,-,CASSSSRRQESFSGANVLTF,TGTGCCAGCAGCTCAAGTCGGCGACAGGAGTCCTTCTCTGGGGCCAACGTCCTGACTTTC
TRBV14,TRBJ1-4,-,-,CASSQGKHATNEKLFF,TGTGCCAGCAGCCAAGGAAAGCATGCAACTAATGAAAAACTGTTTTTT
TRBV19,TRBJ2-3,-,-,CASSIGGSGFADTQYF,TGTGCCAGTAGTATCGGTGGAAGTGGATTCGCAGATACGCAGTATTTT
TRBV5-1,TRBJ2-7,-,-,CASSPTQGSPNEQYF,TGCGCCAGCAGCCCAACCCAGGGGTCCCCTAACGAGCAGTACTTC
TRBV29-1,TRBJ1-5,-,-,CSVGHSSNQPQHF,TGCAGCGTAGGACACTCTAGCAATCAGCCCCAGCATTTT
TRBV2,TRBJ2-7,-,-,CASSGSGPAFF,TGTGCCAGCTCAGGCTCAGGGCCAGCCTTTTTC